This passage covers 9 T cell receptor beta chains from one sample sequenced in a study of cytomegalovirus exposure and HLA in healthy donors. The primer mix had 60 Vbeta and 13 Jbeta primers. The assay was immunoSEQ multiplex PCR, and TCRdb's table has in-frame clones only and misses some. The table lists about 170,000 clones, almost 75% of them singletons. The sample comprised PBMCs. These receptors were obtained from a woman aged 18-35 years in good health and CMV-seropositive.

This clone came up a few times. The chain has TRBV6-1 and TRBJ2-7; TRBD1 aligns across 8 bases. Germline-derived CDR1 and CDR2 are MNHNS and SASEGT. Trimming took 1 base from V and 2 from J; bases not matched to a gene: 4. The CDR3 is made up of 15 amino acids. CDR3 protein: CASSEETGGAYEQYF. DNA of the CDR3: TGTGCCAGCAGTGAAGAAACAGGGGGAGCCTACGAGCAGTACTTC.

This clone was picked up a small number of times. The rearrangement joins TRBV7-8 to TRBJ2-7; 12 positions match TRBD1. CDR3 length: 15 amino acids. Germline CDR1 is SGHVS and CDR2 is FQNEAQ. With 9 bases clipped from V and 6 bases from J, the junction kept 12 bases outside the gene matches. CDR3 sequence: CASLGQGANRVEQYF. The CDR3 region has the DNA TGTGCCAGTTTGGGACAGGGGGCCAATCGAGTCGAGCAGTACTTC.

The chain couples TRBV11-1 to TRBJ2-3, with TRBD1 as a possible D gene (5 bases). Trimming removed 4 bases from V and 4 bases from J, with 15 bases in between. The germline V gene has CDR1 SGHAT and CDR2 FQDESV (reference sequence). The CDR3 sequence is 15 residues long. The CDR3 DNA sequence: TGTGCCAGCAGCTCCCGGGCCGTAGGGGCAGATACGCAGTATTTT. Translation gives CASSSRAVGADTQYF.

The rearrangement joins TRBV19 to TRBJ2-2; D perhaps matches TRBD2 (6 bases). The germline V gene has CDR1 LNHDA and CDR2 SQIVND (reference sequence). V was shortened by 4 bases and J by 0 bases, with 15 bases between the two germline ends. The CDR3 runs to 17 residues. CDR3 region: CASSRLSGYANTGELFF. The CDR3, as DNA: TGTGCCAGTAGTAGGCTTAGCGGATACGCGAACACCGGGGAGCTGTTTTTT.

J is TRBJ1-2 and V is TRBV6-4; the match to TRBD1 covers 8 bases. V shed 8 bases and J 5 bases; nucleotides not matched to a gene: 13. Germline lookup yields CDR1 MRHNA and CDR2 SNTAGT. The CDR3 is 15 amino acids. The CDR3 spells CASRSHGTGDYGYTF. The CDR3 nucleotides read TGTGCCAGCCGATCCCACGGGACAGGTGATTATGGCTACACCTTC.

This clone was recorded only once. The V call is TRBV15, the J call TRBJ1-5, with a weak D call TRBD1 (6 bases). The CDR3 is made up of 14 amino acids. Trimming left V 6 bases short and J 5 bases short, with 14 bases between. Germline V CDR1 and CDR2: LNHNV, YYDKDF (reference sequence). CDR3: CATSNTRTDQPQHF. DNA of the CDR3: TGTGCCACCAGTAATACTCGGACAGATCAGCCCCAGCATTTT.

This clone was detected a few times. CDR3 sequence reads: CAISTQNTEAFF. The CDR3 DNA reads as TGTGCCATCAGCACACAGAACACTGAAGCTTTCTTT. The J gene is TRBJ1-1, the V gene TRBV10-3; D unclear. The germline gives CDR1 ENHRY, CDR2 SYGVKD. V was shortened by 6 bases and J by 1 base, with 6 bases between the two germline ends. The CDR3 sequence is 12 residues long.

The chain combines TRBV7-2 with TRBJ2-1; D might be TRBD2 (5 bases). V gave up 5 bases and J gave up 0 bases, with 14 bases separating them. In germline, CDR1 is SGHTA, CDR2 FQGNSA. The CDR3 consists of 16 residues. The CDR3 here is CASSARGGSSYNEQFF. In DNA, the CDR3 is TGTGCCAGCAGCGCCCGAGGAGGAAGCTCCTACAATGAGCAGTTCTTC. The whole variable domain, filled in from reference TRBV7-2 and TRBJ2-1, reads GAGVSQSPSNKVTEKGKDVELRCDPISGHTALYWYRQSLGQGLEFLIYFQGNSAPDKSGLPSDRFSAERTGGSVSTLTIQRTQQEDSAVYLCASSARGGSSYNEQFFGPGTRLTVL.

This chain links TRBV28 with TRBJ1-2, with a weak D call TRBD1 (5 bases). Deletions cut 5 bases from V and 5 bases from J, with 15 bases between. Germline V gene lookup returns CDR1 MDHEN and CDR2 SYDVKM. This CDR3 comprises 14 residues. This chain's CDR3 is CASSEDAGLYGYTF. DNA for the CDR3: TGTGCCAGCAGTGAGGATGCGGGACTTTATGGCTACACCTTC.